The 19 T cell receptor beta chains below come from one sample, sequenced in a study of cytomegalovirus exposure and HLA in healthy donors. The PCR ran on 60 Vbeta and 13 Jbeta primers. Only in-frame clones appear in the TCRdb table, and some are missing; sequencing was by immunoSEQ multiplex PCR. The profile shows fewer than 150,000 clones, 65% to 85% of them singletons. The source material was PBMCs. These receptors all come from a man aged 45-65 years in good health and CMV-seronegative.

The rearrangement links TRBV27 to TRBJ2-7, with TRBD2 matching 7 bases. In germline, CDR1 is MNHEY, CDR2 SMNVEV (reference sequence). V lost 6 bases to trimming and J lost 0 bases; unmatched junction nucleotides: 8. The CDR3 contains 15 residues. The CDR3 sequence is CASRAGDGSSYEQYF. The DNA for the CDR3 is TGTGCCAGCAGGGCGGGGGACGGAAGCTCCTACGAGCAGTACTTC.

The V and J genes are TRBV11-2 and TRBJ2-7; the D gene is possibly TRBD2 (6 bases). With 4 bases removed from V and 3 bases from J, the gap between germline ends came to 16 bases. The CDR3 is 15 amino acids. CDR1 and CDR2 from the germline V gene are SGHAT and FQNNGV. CDR3: CASSSRGREDYEQYF. The CDR3 DNA reads as TGTGCCAGCAGCTCGAGGGGCAGGGAGGACTACGAGCAGTACTTC.

This clone was seen only once. The J gene is TRBJ1-2, the V gene TRBV29-1, with 9 bases aligning to TRBD1. This CDR3 region has 13 residues. V gave up 7 bases and J gave up 4 bases; unmatched junction bases: 7. In germline, CDR1 is SQVTM, CDR2 ANQGSEA. The DNA of the CDR3 is TGCAGCGCCAAGATGGGACAGGGCTATGGCTACACCTTC. It translates to CSAKMGQGYGYTF. Complete variable domain (other parts from reference TRBV29-1 and TRBJ1-2): SAVISQKPSRDICQRGTSLTIQCQVDSQVTMMFWYRQQPGQSLTLIATANQGSEATYESGFVIDKFPISRPNLTFSTLTVSNMSPEDSSIYLCSAKMGQGYGYTFGSGTRLTVV.

The gene calls are TRBV10-3 and TRBJ2-7, with 7 bases that match TRBD1. The germline CDR1 and CDR2 sequences are ENHRY and SYGVKD. The CDR3 is made up of 13 amino acids. J gave up 3 bases and V 4 bases, and 3 bases lay outside the gene matches. CDR3 in DNA: TGTGCCATCAGTGTCGACAGGGACTACGAGCAGTACTTC. Translated: CAISVDRDYEQYF.

V and J are TRBV9 and TRBJ1-4; unclear D gene. Trimming removed 0 bases from V and 4 bases from J, with 10 bases in between. Germline CDR1 SGDLS, CDR2 YYNGEE. The CDR3 runs 15 residues. The CDR3, as DNA: TGTGCCAGCAGCGTAGGCGGGGTGGGTAATGAAAAACTGTTTTTT. Residues: CASSVGGVGNEKLFF.

This chain links TRBV2 with TRBJ2-3; maybe TRBD1 (6 bases). The CDR3 has 14 amino acids. V was cut by 6 bases and J by 0 bases, with 10 bases left in between. CDR1 SNHLY and CDR2 FYNNEI come from the germline V gene. The CDR3: CASRGAESTDTQYF. The CDR3 bases are TGTGCCAGCAGGGGGGCGGAGAGCACAGATACGCAGTATTTT.

This clone was recorded once. This chain connects TRBV10-3 to TRBJ2-2; 7 bases map to TRBD1. Trimming took 7 bases from V and 7 from J; bases not matched to a gene: 15. CDR3 length: 16 residues. CDR1 is ENHRY and CDR2 is SYGVKD in the germline V gene. CDR3 DNA: TGTGCCATCACCAATGGGGAAGGGGGCGCGGTCGGGGAGCTGTTTTTT. As protein: CAITNGEGGAVGELFF.

The V gene is TRBV28, the J gene TRBJ1-3, with D hard to call. Germline V gene sequence: CDR1 MDHEN, CDR2 SYDVKM. This CDR3 has 16 residues. The V end lost 6 bases, the J end lost 0 bases, and 15 bases lay between the germline ends. As DNA, the CDR3 is TGTGCCAGCAGCTATGGGCAGATCAACTCTGGAAACACCATATATTTT. This codes for CASSYGQINSGNTIYF.

The CDR3 loop reads CASRPTSGTNNEQFF. CDR3 sequence (DNA): TGTGCCAGCAGGCCGACTAGCGGGACAAACAATGAGCAGTTCTTC. The chain couples TRBV2 to TRBJ2-1, with TRBD2 matching 11 bases. The J segment lost 5 bases and the V segment lost 6 bases, leaving 6 bases of the junction unmatched. The V gene's germline CDR1 is SNHLY and CDR2 FYNNEI. This CDR3 contains 15 residues.

The chain recombines TRBV10-3 with TRBJ2-7; 7 bases are a match to TRBD1. The V segment lost 3 bases and the J segment 2 bases; nucleotides outside the gene matches: 4. The CDR3 is 14 amino acids. Germline V gene lookup returns CDR1 ENHRY and CDR2 SYGVKD. The chain's CDR3 is CAISEQGPAYEQYF. The CDR3 nucleotides are TGTGCCATCAGTGAACAGGGGCCAGCCTACGAGCAGTACTTC.

This clone was observed a single time. Other DNA sequences in the sample encode the same CDR3. The V call is TRBV5-1, the J call TRBJ1-3; TRBD1 is a possible D gene (6 bases). This CDR3 is built from 15 residues. V gave up 5 bases and J gave up 0 bases, with 12 bases separating them. The germline V gene encodes CDR1 SGHRS and CDR2 YFSETQ. CDR3 DNA sequence: TGCGCCAGCAGACCGACAGGTAACTCTGGAAACACCATATATTTT. Translation: CASRPTGNSGNTIYF.

V gene TRBV6-1 combines with J gene TRBJ2-7; 9 bases agree with TRBD1. V gave up 3 bases and J gave up 3 bases; unmatched junction bases: 6. Germline V gives CDR1 MNHNS, CDR2 SASEGT. CDR3 length equals 15 residues. CDR3 protein: CASSEGTGTFYEQYF. Written as DNA, the CDR3 is TGTGCCAGCAGTGAGGGGACAGGGACGTTCTACGAGCAGTACTTC.

A remark on this clone: At one end the junction does not follow the germline gene, possibly because of a read error. This chain uses TRBV7-7 with TRBJ2-5, with D perhaps matching TRBD1 (5 bases). The germline CDR1 and CDR2 sequences are SSHAT and FNYEAQ (reference sequence). This CDR3 spans 15 amino acids. The chain's CDR3 is CASSLGPGRDETQYF. For the CDR3, the DNA is TGTGCTAGCAGCTTAGGCCCAGGCAGGGATGAGACCCAGTACTTC.

The rearrangement uses TRBV10-3 and TRBJ2-7; weak D call: TRBD1 (6 bases). This CDR3 has 13 amino acids. Trimming cost V 3 bases and J 7 bases, with 13 bases left between them. CDR1 ENHRY and CDR2 SYGVKD come from the germline V gene. The CDR3 sequence: CAISDRGPHEQYF. CDR3 nucleotide sequence: TGTGCCATCAGTGACAGGGGTCCTCATGAGCAGTACTTC.

This chain connects TRBV28 to TRBJ2-7; no clear D. Deletions cut 2 bases from V and 0 bases from J, with 17 bases between. The CDR3 has 17 amino acids. CDR1 and CDR2 (germline): MDHEN, SYDVKM. As DNA, the CDR3 is TGTGCCAGCAGTTTAATCGCGGCTCTTGGTTTCTCCTACGAGCAGTACTTC. Amino acid sequence: CASSLIAALGFSYEQYF. Together with reference TRBV28 and TRBJ2-7, the CDR3 gives the full variable domain: DVKVTQSSRYLVKRTGEKVFLECVQDMDHENMFWYRQDPGLGLRLIYFSYDVKMKEKGDIPEGYSVSREKKERFSLILESASTNQTSMYLCASSLIAALGFSYEQYFGPGTRLTVT.

V usage is TRBV6-5 and J usage is TRBJ1-5, with D uncertain. Looked up from germline, CDR1 is MNHEY and CDR2 is SVGAGI. V lost 0 bases to trimming and J lost 3 bases, with 9 bases between them. The CDR3 runs 15 residues. The CDR3 here is CASSYSGGLNQPQHF. The DNA for the CDR3 is TGTGCCAGCAGTTACTCGGGAGGGCTCAATCAGCCCCAGCATTTT.

The chain carries TRBV5-1 and TRBJ1-3; a weak D match, TRBD1 (5 bases). The CDR3 sequence is 11 residues long. Germline V gene data show CDR1 as SGHRS and CDR2 as YFSETQ. The V end was cut by 5 bases, the J end by 8 bases, with 8 bases between. DNA of the CDR3: TGCGCCAGCAGGGGGGAGGACACCATATATTTT. Residues: CASRGEDTIYF.

This clone appeared a few times. The rearrangement uses TRBV2 and TRBJ2-7, with 8 bases lining up with TRBD2. Germline CDR1 reads SNHLY; CDR2 reads FYNNEI. The length of the CDR3 is 14 residues. The junction had 5 bases not matched to a gene; V was cut back by 4 bases and J by 3 bases. As DNA, the CDR3 is TGTGCCAGCAGTGTGTCTAGCGGGCTCTACGAGCAGTACTTC. As protein: CASSVSSGLYEQYF. The entire variable domain, with the rest obtained from reference TRBV2 and TRBJ2-7, is as follows: EPEVTQTPSHQVTQMGQEVILRCVPISNHLYFYWYRQILGQKVEFLVSFYNNEISEKSEIFDDQFSVERPDGSNFTLKIRSTKLEDSAMYFCASSVSSGLYEQYFGPGTRLTVT.

The genes are TRBV19 and TRBJ1-5, with TRBD1 as a possible D gene (6 bases). V was cut by 7 bases and J by 6 bases, with 16 bases left in between. CDR1 is LNHDA and CDR2 is SQIVND in the germline V gene (reference sequence). This CDR3 contains 14 residues. The CDR3 is CASTLGRGSQPQHF. CDR3 bases: TGTGCCAGTACCCTGGGGAGGGGGAGTCAGCCCCAGCATTTT.